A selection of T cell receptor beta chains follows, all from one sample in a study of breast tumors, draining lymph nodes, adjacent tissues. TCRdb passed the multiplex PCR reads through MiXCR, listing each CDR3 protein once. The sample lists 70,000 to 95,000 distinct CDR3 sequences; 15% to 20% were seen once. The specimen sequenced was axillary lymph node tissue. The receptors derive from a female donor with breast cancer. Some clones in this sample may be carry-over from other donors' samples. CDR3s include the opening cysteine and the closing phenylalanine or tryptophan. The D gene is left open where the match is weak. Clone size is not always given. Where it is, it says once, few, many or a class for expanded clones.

CDR3 DNA: TGCGCCAGCAGCTTAAAGGGGGAGTGGAATAATTCACCCCTCCACTTT
CDR3 protein: CASSLKGEWNNSPLHF
D gene: NA
J gene: TRBJ1-6
V gene: TRBV5-1
clone size: many

CDR3 DNA: TGTGCCAGCAGCCAAGATAGGCAGGAGACCTATGGCTACACCTTC
CDR3 protein: CASSQDRQETYGYTF
D gene: NA
J gene: TRBJ1-2
V gene: TRBV4-2
clone size: many

CDR3 DNA: TGTGCCAGCAGTGAAGCTGGGGCCCCTGGCTACACCTTC
CDR3 protein: CASSEAGAPGYTF
D gene: NA
J gene: TRBJ1-2
V gene: TRBV6-1
clone size: many

CDR3 DNA: TGTGCCACTCCTTTATACAGGGGGCAGGGCAATCAGCCCCAGCATTTT
CDR3 protein: CATPLYRGQGNQPQHF
D gene: TRBD1
J gene: TRBJ1-5
V gene: TRBV6-7
clone size: few

CDR3 DNA: TGTGCCATCAGTGACCGAGGGGCGATCTCACCCCTCCACTTT
CDR3 protein: CAISDRGAISPLHF
D gene: NA
J gene: TRBJ1-6
V gene: TRBV10-3
clone size: many

CDR3 DNA: TGTGCCAGCAGGGACTACGAGCAGTACTTC
CDR3 protein: CASRDYEQYF
D gene: NA
J gene: TRBJ2-7
V gene: TRBV28
clone size: many

CDR3 DNA: TGCGCCAGCAGGGCCGGGCCCCGACACCAAGAGACCCAGTACTTC
CDR3 protein: CASRAGPRHQETQYF
D gene: NA
J gene: TRBJ2-5
V gene: TRBV10-1
clone size: many

CDR3 DNA: TGTGCCAGCAGTTTGACCCCGGGTGAGCAGTTCTTC
CDR3 protein: CASSLTPGEQFF
D gene: NA
J gene: TRBJ2-1
V gene: TRBV12-3/TRBV12-4
clone size: many

CDR3 DNA: TGTGCCAGCAGCCCTCTTTTAGGAGCGGGAGTGTACGAGCAGTACTTC
CDR3 protein: CASSPLLGAGVYEQYF
D gene: TRBD2
J gene: TRBJ2-7
V gene: TRBV3-1
clone size: NA

CDR3 DNA: TGTGCCTGGAGTGTACGGATTGTACAGGGGTCCTACGAGCAGTACTTC
CDR3 protein: CAWSVRIVQGSYEQYF
D gene: TRBD1
J gene: TRBJ2-7
V gene: TRBV30
clone size: NA

CDR3 DNA: TGCAGTGCTAGCCGTCGTGGCGGGGAGGACGGCTACACCTTC
CDR3 protein: CSASRRGGEDGYTF
D gene: NA
J gene: TRBJ1-2
V gene: TRBV20-1
clone size: few

CDR3 DNA: TGTGCCAGCAGCTTTGCGGGAGGGCCTAATCGGACAGATACGCAGTATTTT
CDR3 protein: CASSFAGGPNRTDTQYF
D gene: TRBD2
J gene: TRBJ2-3
V gene: TRBV11-2
clone size: many

CDR3 DNA: TGTGCCAGCAGTTACCCGGGGGCCTACGAGCAGTACTTC
CDR3 protein: CASSYPGAYEQYF
D gene: NA
J gene: TRBJ2-7
V gene: TRBV6-5
clone size: many

CDR3 DNA: TGTGCCAGCAGTCAGGCGGGACTAGCGGACACAGATACGCAGTATTTT
CDR3 protein: CASSQAGLADTDTQYF
D gene: TRBD2
J gene: TRBJ2-3
V gene: TRBV28
clone size: once

CDR3 DNA: TGTGCCAGCAGTTTAACCCGGCAGGCTCACAATGAGCAGTTCTTC
CDR3 protein: CASSLTRQAHNEQFF
D gene: NA
J gene: TRBJ2-1
V gene: TRBV27
clone size: NA

CDR3 DNA: TGTGCCAGCAGCTTAGTCGGGATTTCGGGGAGAAATCAGCCCCAGCATTTT
CDR3 protein: CASSLVGISGRNQPQHF
D gene: NA
J gene: TRBJ1-5
V gene: TRBV7-2
clone size: many

CDR3 DNA: TGTGCCAGTAGTATGTTTTATGGGACCGACTTCTATGGCTACACCTTC
CDR3 protein: CASSMFYGTDFYGYTF
D gene: NA
J gene: TRBJ1-2
V gene: TRBV19
clone size: many

CDR3 DNA: TGTGCCAGCAGCTTAACGCCGCCAGGGTGGGACACTGAAGCTTTCTTT
CDR3 protein: CASSLTPPGWDTEAFF
D gene: NA
J gene: TRBJ1-1
V gene: TRBV7-3
clone size: once

CDR3 DNA: TGTGCCAGCAGTCCTCGGACGGATTCCTACGAGCAGTACTTC
CDR3 protein: CASSPRTDSYEQYF
D gene: NA
J gene: TRBJ2-7
V gene: TRBV6-5
clone size: many

CDR3 DNA: TGTGCCAGCAGCTCAATAGCGGGAGGAGCGGAAAATGAGCAGTTCTTC
CDR3 protein: CASSSIAGGAENEQFF
D gene: TRBD2
J gene: TRBJ2-1
V gene: TRBV13
clone size: many

CDR3 DNA: TGCGCCAGCAGCTTGGAGGGGAGGATGTATGCGAATGAGCAGTTCTTC
CDR3 protein: CASSLEGRMYANEQFF
D gene: NA
J gene: TRBJ2-1
V gene: TRBV5-1
clone size: many

CDR3 DNA: TGTGCCAGTAGTATCGGGACGGTCTCCTACGAGCAGTACTTC
CDR3 protein: CASSIGTVSYEQYF
D gene: NA
J gene: TRBJ2-7
V gene: TRBV19
clone size: many

CDR3 DNA: TGCAGCGTTGCTGCAGGGACCTACAATGAGCAGTTCTTC
CDR3 protein: CSVAAGTYNEQFF
D gene: NA
J gene: TRBJ2-1
V gene: TRBV29-1
clone size: many

CDR3 DNA: TGTGCCAGCACCGAGACAGGGGGCTACAATGAGCAGTTCTTC
CDR3 protein: CASTETGGYNEQFF
D gene: TRBD1
J gene: TRBJ2-1
V gene: TRBV12-3/TRBV12-4
clone size: many

CDR3 DNA: TGTGCCAGCAGCCGGCTGTCGGGGGCCTACGAGCAGTACTTC
CDR3 protein: CASSRLSGAYEQYF
D gene: NA
J gene: TRBJ2-7
V gene: TRBV11-3
clone size: many

CDR3 DNA: TGCAGTGCTACACAGGGGGCGCGTGGCTACACCTTC
CDR3 protein: CSATQGARGYTF
D gene: TRBD1
J gene: TRBJ1-2
V gene: TRBV20-1
clone size: NA

CDR3 DNA: TGCAGTGCTAGAGATCCCGCTAGCGGGAGTGTGAATTCGGCCGGGGAGCTGTTTTTT
CDR3 protein: CSARDPASGSVNSAGELFF
D gene: TRBD2
J gene: TRBJ2-2
V gene: TRBV20-1
clone size: many